Reported below is one TCR beta chain. The antigen is not known. The data derive from a study of cytomegalovirus exposure and HLA in healthy donors. Produced via immunoSEQ multiplex PCR; TCRdb's table is partial and in-frame only. This sample has about 240,000 clones; approximately 86% occur once, and the top ten carry less than 1.5%. Study-wide results and caveats: Many donors carried some public TCRs, although rarity characterized most TCR sequences.

From the roughly 120-subject validation cohort, which was separate from the roughly 630-subject first cohort, the donors were drawn. Sequencing was done on a sample of PBMCs. The source is a young woman in good health and CMV-seropositive.

CDR3: CASSETSGMQTQYF. For the CDR3, the DNA is TGTGCCAGCAGTGAGACTAGCGGGATGCAGACCCAGTACTTC. This chain uses TRBV2 with TRBJ2-5; TRBD2 matches 11 bases. The CDR3 is 14 amino acids. CDR1 and CDR2 from the germline V gene are SNHLY and FYNNEI. V lost 3 bases, J lost 6 bases, and 3 bases stayed unmatched.